Each of the 14 T cell receptor beta chains below was sequenced from the same sample in a study of blood T cell repertoires in COVID-19. Clones were read by immunoSEQ multiplex PCR, and TCRdb kept only the in-frame ones, dropping some. The sample shows more than 80,000 clones, roughly 80% of them seen only once. Sequences were obtained from peripheral blood. These receptors were obtained from a human donor in a cohort sampled during active COVID-19.

This chain connects TRBV11-2 to TRBJ2-3; TRBD2 might be the D (6 bases). This CDR3 contains 15 residues. V dropped 4 bases and J dropped 0 bases, with 11 bases sitting between them. Germline CDR1 reads SGHAT; CDR2 reads FQNNGV. The CDR3 is CASSSMGLSTDTQYF. The CDR3 coding sequence is TGTGCCAGCAGCTCTATGGGACTGAGCACAGATACGCAGTATTTT.

The chain is built from TRBV18 and TRBJ1-1, with 7 nucleotides matching TRBD1. The CDR3 sequence is 14 residues long. CDR1 and CDR2 from the germline V gene are KGHSH and LQKENI. The junction had 5 bases not matched to a gene; V was cut back by 6 bases and J by 1 base. CDR3 sequence reads: CASSPTGRNTEAFF. CDR3 nucleotides: TGTGCCAGCTCGCCGACAGGGAGGAACACTGAAGCTTTCTTT.

This clone has just one count. This chain connects TRBV7-6 to TRBJ1-6; 9 bases match TRBD1. The CDR3 loop spans 18 amino acids. After removal of 2 bases from V and 10 bases from J, the junction contained 15 bases not matched to a gene. The germline V gene has CDR1 SGHVS and CDR2 FNYEAQ. In nucleotides, the CDR3 is TGTGCCAGCAGCTTACAACCCCGGGGACAGGGCCGTAACTCACCCCTCCACTTT. This encodes CASSLQPRGQGRNSPLHF.

V gene TRBV27 combines with J gene TRBJ2-2; D remains ambiguous. V was trimmed by 6 bases and J by 7 bases, leaving 9 bases between them. CDR3 length: 12 amino acids. Germline CDR1 reads MNHEY; CDR2 reads SMNVEV (reference sequence). This CDR3 reads CASSPTYGELFF. Here the CDR3 DNA reads TGTGCCAGCAGCCCCACCTACGGGGAGCTGTTTTTT.

The J gene is TRBJ1-5, the V gene TRBV6-5, with a tentative D call TRBD1 (6 bases). With 5 bases removed from V and 7 bases from J, the gap between germline ends came to 12 bases. This CDR3 has 13 amino acids. Germline-derived CDR1 and CDR2 are MNHEY and SVGAGI. The DNA for the CDR3 is TGTGCCAGCAGTAACAGGGAGGGCCAGCCCCAGCATTTT. It specifies CASSNREGQPQHF.

The V call is TRBV7-3, the J call TRBJ2-1, with a possible D match to TRBD1 (5 bases). CDR3 length: 16 residues. Germline CDR1 and CDR2: SGHTA and FQGTGA. The V and J ends lost 7 bases and 2 bases respectively, with 18 bases between them. The CDR3 region is CASTSRPGLTYNEQFF. The CDR3 DNA follows: TGTGCCAGCACCTCCCGCCCAGGGTTGACCTACAATGAGCAGTTCTTC. The full variable domain, its missing parts supplied by reference TRBV7-3 and TRBJ2-1, is GAGVSQTPSNKVTEKGKYVELRCDPISGHTALYWYRQSLGQGPEFLIYFQGTGAADDSGLPNDRFFAVRPEGSVSTLKIQRTERGDSAVYLCASTSRPGLTYNEQFFGPGTRLTVL.

The CDR3 region is CASPGQMVGGELFF. The CDR3 DNA reads TGTGCTAGCCCGGGACAGATGGTTGGCGGGGAGCTGTTTTTT. V gene TRBV12-5 combines with J gene TRBJ2-2; TRBD1 matches 7 bases. Germline V CDR1 and CDR2: LGHNT, FRNRAP. The CDR3 extends over 14 amino acids. The junction had 11 bases not matched to a gene; V was cut back by 9 bases and J by 7 bases.

The chain joins TRBV5-1 to TRBJ2-1; 9 bases match TRBD2. The V gene end was trimmed by 1 base and the J gene end by 14 bases; junction bases not matched to a gene: 10. Germline V gene sequence: CDR1 SGHRS, CDR2 YFSETQ. CDR3 length equals 14 residues. The CDR3 region is CASSLFSGSFLKFF. The CDR3 DNA is TGCGCCAGCAGCTTGTTTAGCGGGAGTTTCCTAAAGTTCTTC.

The V call is TRBV13, the J call TRBJ1-6; possible D gene TRBD1, 6 bases. The V end lost 5 bases, the J end lost 1 base, and 18 bases lay between the germline ends. CDR3 length: 18 amino acids. Germline loops: CDR1 PRHDT, CDR2 FYEKMQ (reference sequence). In DNA form, the CDR3 reads TGTGCCAGCAGCCATACAGGGTGGGCTCGGTCCTATAATTCACCCCTCCACTTT. The encoded protein is CASSHTGWARSYNSPLHF.

CDR3 region: CASRDGTGPGTEAFF. CDR3 in DNA: TGCGCCAGCAGGGACGGGACAGGGCCAGGCACTGAAGCTTTCTTT. The V and J genes are TRBV5-1 and TRBJ1-1; 9 bases fit TRBD1. The CDR3 runs 15 residues. Per the germline V gene, CDR1 is SGHRS and CDR2 is YFSETQ. V gave up 5 bases and J gave up 4 bases; unmatched junction bases: 9.

V usage is TRBV3-1 (or the pseudogene TRBV3-2) and J usage is TRBJ1-2; 8 nucleotides align to TRBD1. CDR3 size: 15 residues. The V segment lost 1 base and the J segment 7 bases; nucleotides outside the gene matches: 8. In germline, CDR1 is LGHDT, CDR2 YNNKEL (reference sequence). The CDR3 region has the DNA TGTGCCAGCAGCCAAGTAGAGCAGGGGGCGCGTGGCTACACCTTC. Its protein product is CASSQVEQGARGYTF.

The genes are TRBV18 and TRBJ1-5; D call uncertain. The CDR3 contains 16 residues. CDR1 is KGHSH, CDR2 LQKENI, per germline. The V gene lost 3 bases and the J gene lost 6 bases, with 18 bases spanning the gap. This CDR3 reads CASSPQPPEVGQPQHF. CDR3 in DNA: TGTGCCAGCTCACCTCAGCCCCCGGAGGTCGGTCAGCCCCAGCATTTT.

This chain joins TRBV6-5 and TRBJ2-6; D is perhaps TRBD2 (6 bases). With 5 bases removed from V and 0 bases from J, the gap between germline ends came to 8 bases. This CDR3 is 15 amino acids long. The germline V gene encodes CDR1 MNHEY and CDR2 SVGAGI. The CDR3 reads CASSPGGSGANVLTF. The DNA of the CDR3 is TGTGCCAGCAGTCCCGGGGGCTCTGGGGCCAACGTCCTGACTTTC.

The CDR3: CASSGGDRGYEKLFF. In DNA form, the CDR3 reads TGCGCCAGCAGCGGAGGAGACAGGGGATATGAAAAACTGTTTTTT. The chain couples TRBV5-1 to TRBJ1-4, with 8 nucleotides matching TRBD1. Trimming took 4 bases from V and 6 from J; bases not matched to a gene: 8. Germline V lookup: CDR1 SGHRS, CDR2 YFSETQ. CDR3 length equals 15 residues.